This is a list of T cell receptor beta chains from one sample in a study of early T cells in non-severe SARS-CoV-2 infection. TCRdb independently ran MiXCR on the 5' RACE reads; one entry per CDR3 protein. The sample has 60,000 or so distinct CDR3 sequences; under 15% are singletons. Sequencing used whole blood, obtained at baseline. The receptors here all came from an adult who was a healthcare worker with PCR-confirmed SARS-CoV-2 infection or an uninfected control (not recorded which). Both conserved end residues are part of each CDR3. A D gene is named only where the DNA matches it firmly. Only part of the rows carry a size: once, few, many, or a class if the clone is expanded.

V,D,size,J,DNA,CDR3
TRBV10-2,TRBD1,-,TRBJ2-5,TGCGCCAGCCTAAACAGGGGGGAAGAGACCCAGTACTTC,CASLNRGEETQYF
TRBV28,TRBD2,-,TRBJ2-5,TGTGCCAGCACCCCAGGAGCGGGAGGGGAAGAGACCCAGTACTTC,CASTPGAGGEETQYF
TRBV6-1,-,many,TRBJ2-7,TGTGCCAGCAGTGAAGGGAGCTACGAGCAGTACTTC,CASSEGSYEQYF
TRBV28,-,-,TRBJ2-7,TGTGCCAGCAGTCCCATTTGGCAGGGGAGACTCTACGAGCAGTACTTC,CASSPIWQGRLYEQYF
TRBV7-8,-,many,TRBJ2-7,TGTGCCAGCAGCTTAGTATCCGCCGTCTACGAGCAGTACTTC,CASSLVSAVYEQYF
TRBV20-1,-,few,TRBJ2-7,TGCAGTGCTAGAGATTGGGCCGACTACGAGCAGTACTTC,CSARDWADYEQYF
TRBV2,TRBD2,few,TRBJ2-3,TGTGCCAGCAACCCGGGACTAGCGGGAGATACGCAGTATTTT,CASNPGLAGDTQYF
TRBV6-5,-,few,TRBJ2-7,TGTGCCAGCATTTCAGGGGGGTACGAGCAGTACTTC,CASISGGYEQYF
TRBV15,-,few,TRBJ2-3,TGTGCCACCAGCATAACCAGGGTGGGTAGGACAGATACGCAGTATTTT,CATSITRVGRTDTQYF
TRBV2,TRBD2,-,TRBJ2-3,TGTGCCAGCAAGGCGGGAGTGGCAGATACGCAGTATTTT,CASKAGVADTQYF
TRBV12-5,-,few,TRBJ1-6,TGTGCTAGTGGTCGAACAGATTCACCCCTCCACTTT,CASGRTDSPLHF
TRBV28,TRBD1,many,TRBJ1-1,TGTGCCAGCAGCCCAGACAGGGGGCTGAACACTGAAGCTTTCTTT,CASSPDRGLNTEAFF
TRBV6-5,-,-,TRBJ2-2,TGTGCCAGCAGTCCGGGACTGAACACCGGGGAGCTGTTTTTT,CASSPGLNTGELFF
TRBV9,-,-,TRBJ1-3,TGTGCCAGCAGCGACGGTTCCTCTGGAAACACCATATATTTT,CASSDGSSGNTIYF
TRBV11-1,-,few,TRBJ2-5,TGTGCCAGCAGCTTAGACTGGCAGGCAGGGACCCAGTACTTC,CASSLDWQAGTQYF
TRBV20-1,TRBD2,-,TRBJ2-5,TGCAGTGCTAGTTTACTAGCGGGGCAAGAGACCCAGTACTTC,CSASLLAGQETQYF